The source of this T cell receptor (beta chain) is a study of cytomegalovirus exposure and HLA in healthy donors. Study information: Some 200 million T cells yielded under 130 million unique TCR beta sequences in earlier analysis. Early on, a data release was issued that held 65 million to 100 million unique TCRs from HLA-typed donors.

It was with 60 Vbeta and 13 Jbeta primers that the PCR ran. Only in-frame clones appear in the TCRdb table, and some are missing; sequencing was by immunoSEQ multiplex PCR. The sample consists of roughly 150,000 clones, approximately 80% of them appearing once. Trimming cost V 1 base and J 4 bases, with 16 bases left between them. CDR1 is SGHVS and CDR2 is FQNEAQ in the germline V gene. The CDR3 has 16 amino acids. Study-wide points: Analyzed later, association rates of TCRs varied across HLA loci, with DRB1 most and HLA-C fewest.

Nominally healthy donors provided the samples, though records likely missed some immune exposures. Comment on this clone: The antigen remains unidentified.

The TCR originated in a woman aged 50 to 60 in good health and CMV-seropositive. The specimen was PBMCs. The gene calls are TRBV7-8 and TRBJ1-2; no firm D call. CDR3: CASSLDGIRFLYGYTF. The CDR3 coding sequence is TGTGCCAGCAGCTTAGACGGGATAAGATTCCTCTATGGCTACACCTTC. The whole variable domain, filled in from reference TRBV7-8 and TRBJ1-2, reads GAGVSQSPRYKVAKRGQDVALRCDPISGHVSLFWYQQALGQGPEFLTYFQNEAQLDKSGLPSDRFFAERPEGSVSTLKIQRTQQEDSAVYLCASSLDGIRFLYGYTFGSGTRLTVV.